The 18 T cell receptor beta chains below come from one sample, sequenced in a study of PD-1 blockade in classical Hodgkin lymphoma. The sample's time point: cycle 4 day 1 (C4D1), after more than five weeks of nivolumab. No patient escaped relapse after autologous stem cell transplantation, and brentuximab vedotin exposure varied. Data came from immunoSEQ multiplex PCR; TCRdb stores just in-frame clones and leaves some out. There are some 95,000 clones in the sample; around nine tenths occur only once, and approximately 3% lies in the top ten. The sample was peripheral blood mononuclear cells (PBMCs), taken before the fourth cycle of nivolumab. The receptors shown here come from a human donor with classical Hodgkin lymphoma.

This chain uses TRBV28 with TRBJ1-4, with 10 bases aligning to TRBD1. The germline V gene has CDR1 MDHEN and CDR2 SYDVKM. V trimming: 6 bases; J trimming: 6 bases; junction bases outside the gene matches: 10. This CDR3 region has 16 residues. The CDR3 loop is CASRDRGRKTHEKLFF. CDR3 coding DNA: TGTGCCAGCAGAGACAGGGGGCGCAAGACCCATGAAAAACTGTTTTTT. The variable domain in full, completed from reference TRBV28 and TRBJ1-4, reads DVKVTQSSRYLVKRTGEKVFLECVQDMDHENMFWYRQDPGLGLRLIYFSYDVKMKEKGDIPEGYSVSREKKERFSLILESASTNQTSMYLCASRDRGRKTHEKLFFGSGTQLSVL.

This rearrangement joins TRBV11-1 to TRBJ1-2, with D maybe TRBD1 (5 bases). The V end was cut by 0 bases, the J end by 10 bases, with 12 bases between. Germline V gene sequence: CDR1 SGHAT, CDR2 FQDESV (reference sequence). This CDR3 has 13 residues. The CDR3 sequence: CASSLAAGIDYTF. Written as DNA, the CDR3 is TGTGCCAGCAGCTTAGCGGCAGGGATAGACTACACCTTC.

This clone was seen just once. The chain joins TRBV6-6 to TRBJ2-1; the match to TRBD2 covers 14 bases. V was pared by 6 bases and J by 6 bases, with 4 bases of the junction left unmatched. The CDR3 has 15 residues. The germline CDR1 and CDR2 sequences are MNHNY and SVGAGI (reference sequence). Here the CDR3 reads CASRLGLAGANEQFF. For the CDR3, the DNA is TGTGCCAGCAGGCTGGGACTAGCGGGGGCCAATGAGCAGTTCTTC.

The rearrangement links TRBV6-4 to TRBJ1-1, with a tentative D call TRBD1 (5 bases). V dropped 2 bases and J dropped 2 bases, with 6 bases sitting between them. Germline-derived CDR1 and CDR2 are MRHNA and SNTAGT. This CDR3 has 13 residues. This chain's CDR3 is CASSDRDNTEAFF. The CDR3 DNA reads TGTGCCAGCAGTGACCGGGACAACACTGAAGCTTTCTTT.

The chain links TRBV5-1 to TRBJ2-3, with D tentatively TRBD2 (6 bases). There are 16 residues in the CDR3. The V end was cut by 3 bases, the J end by 6 bases, with 20 bases between. Looked up from germline, CDR1 is SGHRS and CDR2 is YFSETQ. DNA of the CDR3: TGCGCCAGCAGCTGGTCGTCTGGGGGGAGGTCGGATACGCAGTATTTT. Translated: CASSWSSGGRSDTQYF.

The rearrangement uses TRBV5-1 and TRBJ1-5; D uncertain. The CDR3 has 15 residues. The V end lost 0 bases, the J end lost 2 bases, and 9 bases lay between the germline ends. Germline CDR1 SGHRS, CDR2 YFSETQ. The CDR3 is CASSLVGNGNQPQHF. Here the CDR3 DNA reads TGCGCCAGCAGCTTGGTCGGGAATGGCAATCAGCCCCAGCATTTT.

The rearrangement uses TRBV27 and TRBJ2-7; no definite D call. The CDR3 length is 14 residues. The germline V and J ends were trimmed by 0 bases and 2 bases, with 8 bases remaining between them. CDR1 and CDR2 (germline): MNHEY, SMNVEV (reference sequence). DNA for the CDR3: TGTGCCAGCAGTTTATCGATGGGAACCTACGAGCAGTACTTC. This encodes CASSLSMGTYEQYF.

This clone was observed once. The genes are TRBV4-3 and TRBJ2-1, with D perhaps TRBD1 (6 bases). This CDR3 is built from 15 residues. V dropped 1 base and J dropped 5 bases, with 12 bases sitting between them. Germline V CDR1 and CDR2: LGHNA, YSLEER. The CDR3 coding sequence is TGCGCCAGCAGCCAAGCGACAGGTCTTCACAATGAGCAGTTCTTC. Translating it yields CASSQATGLHNEQFF.

The rearrangement joins TRBV7-3 to TRBJ2-1; 10 bases agree with TRBD1. The CDR3 runs to 15 residues. With V trimmed by 8 bases and J by 2 bases, 6 bases remained unmatched. Germline lookup yields CDR1 SGHTA and CDR2 FQGTGA. The CDR3 region has the DNA TGTGCCAGCGGCGCCGGGACAGGGGCCTACAATGAGCAGTTCTTC. Its protein product is CASGAGTGAYNEQFF.

V gene TRBV19 combines with J gene TRBJ2-7; D possibly corresponds to TRBD2 (5 bases). CDR3 length: 14 residues. Germline lookup yields CDR1 LNHDA and CDR2 SQIVND (reference sequence). Trimming took off 3 bases at V and 1 base at J, with 10 bases between the two ends. CDR3 sequence reads: CASSITAVSYEQYF. CDR3 sequence (DNA): TGTGCCAGTAGTATCACAGCGGTGTCCTACGAGCAGTACTTC.

The genes are TRBV5-1 and TRBJ1-4; 10 nucleotides match TRBD1. This CDR3 comprises 14 residues. The germline V gene has CDR1 SGHRS and CDR2 YFSETQ. Trimming took 7 bases from V and 6 from J; bases not matched to a gene: 6. The CDR3 DNA sequence: TGCGCCAGCCGATGGACAGGGGGGGATGAAAAACTGTTTTTT. It codes for CASRWTGGDEKLFF.

The V call is TRBV7-9, the J call TRBJ2-3; D might be TRBD1 (5 bases). Germline CDR1 and CDR2: SEHNR and FQNEAQ (reference sequence). This CDR3 comprises 13 residues. The V gene lost 6 bases and the J gene lost 5 bases, with 12 bases spanning the gap. CDR3 region: CASSPFTGDTQYF. CDR3 DNA sequence: TGTGCCAGCAGTCCATTTACAGGAGATACGCAGTATTTT.

The chain couples TRBV29-1 to TRBJ2-5; 9 positions match TRBD2. Per germline, CDR1 SQVTM and CDR2 ANQGSEA. The CDR3 runs to 15 residues. The J segment lost 0 bases and the V segment lost 6 bases, leaving 8 bases of the junction unmatched. The CDR3 here is CSVSTAGGYQETQYF. CDR3 DNA sequence: TGCAGCGTAAGCACAGCGGGGGGCTACCAAGAGACCCAGTACTTC.

This clone was found once. The junction differs from germline at one of its ends, possibly a read error. In the same sample, other DNA sequences code for this CDR3. The gene calls are TRBV27 and TRBJ2-6; the D gene is possibly TRBD2 (6 bases). Germline V CDR1 and CDR2: MNHEY, SMNVEV (reference sequence). The CDR3 runs 18 residues. The CDR3 loop reads CASSLSRFRDSGANVLTF. The CDR3 region has the DNA TGTGCCAGCAGTTTATCGAGGTTCCGGGACTCTGGGGCCAACGTCTTGACTTTC.

The V and J genes are TRBV11-2 and TRBJ1-1; possible D gene TRBD1, 5 bases. Trimming left V 4 bases short and J 11 bases short, with 14 bases between. Germline V gene lookup returns CDR1 SGHAT and CDR2 FQNNGV. The CDR3 consists of 12 residues. The CDR3: CASSSPGAWAFF. DNA for the CDR3: TGTGCCAGCAGCTCCCCCGGGGCTTGGGCTTTCTTT.

The chain carries TRBV5-6 and TRBJ2-1; 9 bases match TRBD2. CDR3 size: 15 residues. Trimming removed 4 bases from V and 0 bases from J; junction bases left unmatched: 2. Germline V gives CDR1 SGHDT, CDR2 YYEEEE. CDR3 DNA: TGTGCCAGCAGCGAGACTAGCGGCTCCTACAATGAGCAGTTCTTC. Translated, it gives CASSETSGSYNEQFF.

CDR3: CASSLRGETQYF. The CDR3 DNA is TGTGCCAGCAGCTTAAGGGGTGAGACCCAGTACTTC. This chain joins TRBV11-2 and TRBJ2-5, with a tentative D call TRBD1 (5 bases). Per germline, CDR1 SGHAT and CDR2 FQNNGV. The CDR3 is 12 amino acids. V was trimmed by 2 bases and J by 5 bases, leaving 6 bases between them.

V is TRBV7-9 and J is TRBJ2-7, with D unclear. V shed 4 bases and J shed 0 bases, with 16 bases lying between them. Germline lookup yields CDR1 SEHNR and CDR2 FQNEAQ (reference sequence). This CDR3 contains 16 residues. The DNA of the CDR3 is TGTGCCAGCAGCTCCCTCACAGCTCCTCGCTCCTACGAGCAGTACTTC. Encoded protein: CASSSLTAPRSYEQYF.